The T cell receptor (beta chain) described here comes from a study of control samples from healthy donors and cancer patients. Using immunoSEQ multiplex PCR, the repertoire was profiled, and TCRdb retains in-frame clones only, with some absent. The profile covers about 160,000 clones, with approximately 94% appearing a single time and around 13% taken by the ten largest. Trimming left V 0 bases short and J 4 bases short, with 13 bases between. Germline CDR1 SGDLS, CDR2 YYNGEE. This CDR3 comprises 15 residues. The sample comprised PBMCs. The TCR originated in a man between 60 and 75 years old with colorectal cancer. The chain recombines TRBV9 with TRBJ1-2; tentatively, D is TRBD1 (5 bases). Here the CDR3 DNA reads TGTGCCAGCAGCGTAGCGGAGGGACCTGGCTATGGCTACACCTTC. This translates into CASSVAEGPGYGYTF.